This TCR beta chain is drawn from a study of cytomegalovirus exposure and HLA in healthy donors. Some clones are missing from TCRdb's copy, which holds only in-frame ones; the method was immunoSEQ multiplex PCR. The table lists 60,000 to 65,000 clones, 90% to 97% of them singletons. The CDR3 covers 15 residues. J gave up 7 bases and V 2 bases, and 9 bases lay outside the gene matches. The germline gives CDR1 MNHEY, CDR2 SVGAGI. This chain joins TRBV6-5 and TRBJ1-2, with 8 bases identical to TRBD1. The source is a woman between 18 and 30 years old in good health and CMV-seronegative. Specimen: PBMCs. CDR3: CASSYPTTGDSGYTF. The CDR3 DNA reads as TGTGCCAGCAGTTACCCGACGACAGGGGACTCTGGCTACACCTTC.